The source of this T cell receptor (beta chain) is a study of control samples from healthy donors and cancer patients (dated by TCRdb to the early 2020s). The library relied on the immunoSEQ multiplex PCR assay. The immuneACCESS repertoire file appears here via TCRdb, limited to in-frame rearrangements. These files lack a portion of the clones; in checked studies, under half of the deficit traces to unresolved V genes, and the cause of the others is not known. For this sample there are around 250,000 clones; roughly 82% appear just once. The ten biggest clones cover more than 10% of the sample. Of note for this clone: The specificity of this receptor is unknown. No base quality information exists; no much larger clone differs at one position.

The germline V gene specifies SGHTA as CDR1 and FQGNSA as CDR2. CDR3 length: 15 amino acids, cysteine to phenylalanine. Only the CDR3 DNA is retained, 45 bases long and in frame from the first base. Deletion took 2 bases off V and 0 bases off J, with a span of 8 bases between the germline ends. The sequence came from a woman aged 60-75 years with lung cancer. The sequence is built from TRBV7-2 and TRBJ1-5; TRBD1 is possibly the D segment (5 matching bases). The sequenced sample consisted of PBMCs. At the DNA level, the sequence is TGTGCCAGCAGCTTATGGGGGAATAGCAATCAGCCCCAGCATTTT. Translated, this gives CASSLWGNSNQPQHF.